The 27 T cell receptor beta chains below all came from one sample that was sequenced in a study of brain T cells in children with intractable seizures. Time point indicated: blood from clinic visit 5 months post-surgery; TSC patient then seizure free. The table came from immunoSEQ multiplex PCR; TCRdb's copy has only in-frame clones and leaves some out. The sample includes about 340,000 clones, over 90% of them seen just once. The material was peripheral blood, obtained roughly 5 months after surgery. The receptors stem from a boy under two years old with tuberous sclerosis and intractable seizures.

The J gene is TRBJ1-1, the V gene TRBV10-3, with D uncertain. CDR1 ENHRY and CDR2 SYGVKD come from the germline V gene. The CDR3 contains 16 residues. V was clipped by 1 base and J by 5 bases, with 17 bases between them. CDR3 region: CAISELWPPGRTEAFF. Written as DNA, the CDR3 is TGTGCCATCAGTGAGTTGTGGCCCCCGGGTCGGACTGAAGCTTTCTTT.

CDR3 DNA sequence: TGTGCCAGCAGCATAGGACTAGCGGGAGGGCTTGGGGACTACGAGCAGTACTTC. Translating gives CASSIGLAGGLGDYEQYF. This chain uses TRBV7-2 with TRBJ2-7, with TRBD2 matching 15 bases. The CDR3 is 18 residues long. The junction had 11 bases not matched to a gene; V was cut back by 5 bases and J by 3 bases. CDR1 and CDR2 (germline): SGHTA, FQGNSA. The full variable domain, rest sourced from reference TRBV7-2 and TRBJ2-7, is GAGVSQSPSNKVTEKGKDVELRCDPISGHTALYWYRQSLGQGLEFLIYFQGNSAPDKSGLPSDRFSAERTGGSVSTLTIQRTQQEDSAVYLCASSIGLAGGLGDYEQYFGPGTRLTVT.

The genes are TRBV7-9 and TRBJ2-7; 8 positions agree with TRBD1. This CDR3 comprises 15 residues. The germline CDR1 and CDR2 sequences are SEHNR and FQNEAQ (reference sequence). V was pared by 4 bases and J by 3 bases, with 8 bases of the junction left unmatched. The CDR3 loop is CASSSPGGRVYEQYF. The CDR3 coding sequence is TGTGCCAGCAGCTCCCCAGGGGGCAGGGTCTACGAGCAGTACTTC.

This chain uses TRBV14 with TRBJ1-3; D gene uncertain. The CDR3 spans 14 residues. The V gene's germline CDR1 is SGHDN and CDR2 FVKESK. V was trimmed by 3 bases and J by 2 bases, leaving 8 bases between them. CDR3 nucleotides: TGTGCCAGCAGCCATGACGCGACTGGAAACACCATATATTTT. Translation gives CASSHDATGNTIYF.

This rearrangement joins TRBV20-1 to TRBJ2-1; 7 bases agree with TRBD1. J lost 5 bases, V lost 3 bases, and 7 bases had no gene match. The V gene's germline CDR1 is DFQATT and CDR2 SNEGSKA (reference sequence). The CDR3 consists of 14 residues. The DNA for the CDR3 is TGCAGTGCTAGTTCAGGGGGAAGGGACAATGAGCAGTTCTTC. Translating gives CSASSGGRDNEQFF.

The chain carries TRBV9 and TRBJ1-2, with D possibly being TRBD1 (5 bases). Germline-derived CDR1 and CDR2 are SGDLS and YYNGEE. The CDR3 consists of 13 residues. V was shortened by 2 bases and J by 4 bases, with 9 bases between the two germline ends. Written as DNA, the CDR3 is TGTGCCAGCAGCGTTCAGGGTGCCTATGGCTACACCTTC. Translating gives CASSVQGAYGYTF.

V is TRBV5-6 and J is TRBJ2-1; 8 bases agree with TRBD2. The CDR3 length is 15 residues. J lost 8 bases, V lost 0 bases, and 7 bases had no gene match. Germline V gene sequence: CDR1 SGHDT, CDR2 YYEEEE. CDR3 coding DNA: TGTGCCAGCAGCTTGGGGAGCCGGGGGGGGGATGAGCAGTTCTTC. It yields the protein CASSLGSRGGDEQFF.

The chain carries TRBV7-3 and TRBJ2-1; 10 bases fit TRBD2. CDR1 is SGHTA and CDR2 is FQGTGA in the germline V gene. V was pared by 5 bases and J by 7 bases, with 11 bases of the junction left unmatched. The CDR3 is 16 amino acids. The CDR3 spells CASSRGSSGSLNEQFF. The CDR3 DNA reads TGTGCCAGCAGCCGGGGCTCTAGCGGGAGTCTGAATGAGCAGTTCTTC.

The rearrangement joins TRBV20-1 to TRBJ2-3; D is unclear. This CDR3 has 11 residues. V lost 1 base and J 5 bases, leaving 4 bases between the germline ends. Germline assignment: CDR1 DFQATT and CDR2 SNEGSKA (reference sequence). The CDR3 is CSARAQDTQYF. The CDR3 DNA is TGCAGTGCTAGAGCCCAAGATACGCAGTATTTT.

The rearrangement links TRBV7-6 to TRBJ2-2; D gene ambiguous. Germline values: CDR1 SGHVS, CDR2 FNYEAQ. The CDR3 spans 15 residues. Trimming took 5 bases from V and 0 from J, leaving 10 bases between them. This CDR3 is CASSPDGPNTGELFF. The CDR3, as DNA: TGTGCCAGCAGCCCGGACGGACCGAACACCGGGGAGCTGTTTTTT.

The chain uses TRBV10-3 and TRBJ1-3; D call uncertain. This CDR3 comprises 15 residues. V was clipped by 5 bases and J by 0 bases, with 11 bases between them. Germline lookup yields CDR1 ENHRY and CDR2 SYGVKD. The CDR3 spells CAISQNLGSGNTIYF. The CDR3 DNA is TGTGCCATCAGTCAAAATCTGGGCTCTGGAAACACCATATATTTT.

This chain links TRBV14 with TRBJ2-1, with D uncertain. The V end was cut by 3 bases, the J end by 8 bases, with 5 bases between. Germline values: CDR1 SGHDN, CDR2 FVKESK. The CDR3 covers 11 residues. DNA of the CDR3: TGTGCCAGCAGCCATGGCCATGAGCAGTTCTTC. Protein sequence: CASSHGHEQFF. The variable domain in full, with the rest retrieved from reference TRBV14 and TRBJ2-1, is EAGVTQFPSHSVIEKGQTVTLRCDPISGHDNLYWYRRVMGKEIKFLLHFVKESKQDESGMPNNRFLAERTGGTYSTLKVQPAELEDSGVYFCASSHGHEQFFGPGTRLTVL.

The chain uses TRBV30 and TRBJ2-3; 11 bases map to TRBD2. The CDR3 is made up of 14 amino acids. The germline V gene encodes CDR1 GTSNPN and CDR2 SVGIG (reference sequence). J gave up 3 bases and V 2 bases, and 1 base lay outside the gene matches. The CDR3 region has the DNA TGTGCCTGGAGTACTAGCGGGAGAACAGATACGCAGTATTTT. It codes for CAWSTSGRTDTQYF.

The V and J genes are TRBV21-1 and TRBJ2-2; TRBD1 is the table's D call, not checked against the DNA. TRBV21-1 is annotated as a pseudogene. The CDR3 loop spans 16 amino acids. The CDR3 region is CASSKVRRGRTGELFF. DNA of the CDR3: TGTGCCAGCAGCAAAGTACGAAGGGGCCGCACCGGGGAGCTGTTTTTT.

The J gene is TRBJ1-2, the V gene TRBV7-9; 9 nucleotides line up with TRBD1. From germline, CDR1 is SEHNR and CDR2 FQNEAQ (reference sequence). The trim removed 3 bases at V and 4 bases at J, leaving 3 bases unmatched. The CDR3 spans 14 residues. The chain's CDR3 is CASSFGQGFYGYTF. The CDR3 DNA follows: TGTGCCAGCAGCTTTGGACAGGGGTTCTATGGCTACACCTTC.

The gene calls are TRBV20-1 and TRBJ1-1; no clear D gene. Trimming took off 3 bases at V and 1 base at J, with 12 bases between the two ends. There are 14 residues in the CDR3. In germline, CDR1 is DFQATT, CDR2 SNEGSKA (reference sequence). The CDR3 region has the DNA TGCAGTGCTAGTTTAATTTCCACGAACACTGAAGCTTTCTTT. This encodes CSASLISTNTEAFF.

V usage is TRBV18 and J usage is TRBJ2-7, with a tentative D call TRBD1 (6 bases). Germline V gene data show CDR1 as KGHSH and CDR2 as LQKENI. Trimming took 5 bases from V and 1 from J, leaving 15 bases between them. This CDR3 is built from 15 residues. The CDR3 DNA reads TGTGCCAGCTCAGTCAACCGGGACACTTCCTACGAGCAGTACTTC. This translates into CASSVNRDTSYEQYF.

This chain joins TRBV6-5 and TRBJ1-2; D is unclear. Trimming cost V 2 bases and J 6 bases, with 10 bases left between them. Germline V CDR1 and CDR2: MNHEY, SVGAGI. This CDR3 region has 13 residues. The CDR3 DNA reads as TGTGCCAGCAGTTACCTGGGATCGAATGGCTACACCTTC. This translates into CASSYLGSNGYTF.

V usage is TRBV6-5 and J usage is TRBJ2-1; unclear D gene. Trimming took off 0 bases at V and 5 bases at J, with 11 bases between the two ends. The germline CDR1 and CDR2 sequences are MNHEY and SVGAGI. The CDR3 sequence is 15 residues long. CDR3 residues: CASSYSTLLNNEQFF. The DNA of the CDR3 is TGTGCCAGCAGTTACTCCACTCTTCTCAACAATGAGCAGTTCTTC.

V and J are TRBV19 and TRBJ2-3; D call uncertain. This CDR3 region has 14 residues. Per the germline V gene, CDR1 is LNHDA and CDR2 is SQIVND (reference sequence). Trimming left V 1 base short and J 4 bases short, with 9 bases between. The CDR3 bases are TGTGCCAGTAGTATAGGATTGGTTTCAGATACGCAGTATTTT. It yields the protein CASSIGLVSDTQYF.

V and J are TRBV5-4 and TRBJ1-2; maybe TRBD1 (5 bases). V lost 3 bases and J 10 bases, leaving 25 bases between the germline ends. Germline CDR1 and CDR2: SGHNT and YYREEE (reference sequence). This CDR3 spans 16 amino acids. CDR3 protein: CASSSGGWTDRWVYTF. The CDR3 region has the DNA TGTGCCAGCAGCTCAGGTGGGTGGACCGACAGATGGGTCTACACCTTC.

The genes are TRBV30 and TRBJ2-5; 8 positions agree with TRBD2. The V and J ends lost 2 bases and 2 bases, in that order; junction bases with no gene match: 7. From germline, CDR1 is GTSNPN and CDR2 SVGIG (reference sequence). The CDR3 runs to 15 residues. The CDR3 nucleotides read TGTGCCTGGAGTCCGGGACTAGTCGGGCAAGAGACCCAGTACTTC. Translation: CAWSPGLVGQETQYF.

V is TRBV6-5 and J is TRBJ1-1; tentatively, D is TRBD1 (6 bases). V was clipped by 6 bases and J by 0 bases, with 11 bases between them. In germline, CDR1 is MNHEY, CDR2 SVGAGI. This CDR3 comprises 14 residues. The CDR3 coding sequence is TGTGCCAGCAGGCTAGGGGGGGTGAACACTGAAGCTTTCTTT. This codes for CASRLGGVNTEAFF.

The J gene is TRBJ2-1, the V gene TRBV9; TRBD2 matches 9 bases. This CDR3 region has 16 residues. The trim removed 3 bases at V and 7 bases at J, leaving 11 bases unmatched. Germline-derived CDR1 and CDR2 are SGDLS and YYNGEE. CDR3 loop: CASSGIGGRAMNEQFF. The CDR3 nucleotides are TGTGCCAGCAGCGGCATTGGCGGGAGGGCCATGAATGAGCAGTTCTTC.

The chain employs TRBV5-1 and TRBJ1-1; 7 positions match TRBD1. The length of the CDR3 is 14 residues. After removal of 3 bases from V and 6 bases from J, the junction contained 8 bases not matched to a gene. Germline V gene data show CDR1 as SGHRS and CDR2 as YFSETQ. The CDR3 is CASSWADRVSEAFF. The CDR3 DNA reads as TGCGCCAGCAGCTGGGCCGACAGGGTTTCTGAAGCTTTCTTT.

The DNA of the CDR3 is TGCGCCAGCAGTGACCTGGAGAGCTCCTACGAGCAGTACTTC. It codes for CASSDLESSYEQYF. The rearrangement joins TRBV10-1 to TRBJ2-7; D is unclear. This CDR3 is 14 amino acids long. The germline CDR1 and CDR2 sequences are WNHNN and SYGVQD (reference sequence). Trimming pared 3 bases from V and 0 bases from J, leaving 9 bases between.

J is TRBJ2-7 and V is TRBV6-5; 8 positions match TRBD1. Trimming cost V 5 bases and J 0 bases; bases outside gene matches: 3. The V gene's germline CDR1 is MNHEY and CDR2 SVGAGI. CDR3 length: 14 residues. The CDR3 spells CASSRTGNSYEQYF. CDR3 sequence (DNA): TGTGCCAGCAGTCGGACAGGGAACTCCTACGAGCAGTACTTC.